This T cell receptor (beta chain) was profiled in a study of cytomegalovirus exposure and HLA in healthy donors. Points from the study as a whole: Data from an earlier analysis indicated that most TCR beta V segments were productive either about 87% or about 30% of the time.

Details on this clone: What it binds is unknown.

Primers: 60 Vbeta forward and 13 Jbeta reverse. The method was immunoSEQ multiplex PCR; TCRdb's version includes in-frame clones alone and lacks a portion of them. The sample holds 150,000 to 200,000 clones, 75% seen once. The sequence was collected from a woman aged 40-49 years in good health and CMV-seropositive. The source material was PBMCs.

CDR3 amino acids: CASMPVAGVGDEQYF. The CDR3 nucleotides read TGCGCCAGCATGCCGGTGGCAGGGGTTGGGGACGAGCAGTACTTC. V usage is TRBV5-1 and J usage is TRBJ2-7, with D perhaps TRBD1 (6 bases). Trimming cost V 6 bases and J 5 bases, with 21 bases left between them. The length of the CDR3 is 15 residues. Germline-derived CDR1 and CDR2 are SGHRS and YFSETQ.